Listed here are 20 T cell receptor beta chains from one sample, sequenced in a study of shared clonotypes between healthy human individuals. Libraries were prepared by immunoSEQ multiplex PCR; TCRdb keeps only in-frame clonotypes and omits some of them. Of around 2.5 million clones in the sample, over 85% are singletons; the top ten hold about 0.39%. The sequenced material came from naive CD4+ T cells from PBMCs. As for subset: CD45RA+ positively selected. These receptors all come from a man aged 18 to 29 in good health. Some clones in this sample may be carry-over from other donors' samples.

V usage is TRBV5-4 and J usage is TRBJ1-2; 9 positions agree with TRBD1. Germline V lookup: CDR1 SGHNT, CDR2 YYREEE (reference sequence). The trim removed 4 bases at V and 2 bases at J, leaving 6 bases unmatched. This CDR3 spans 15 amino acids. This chain's CDR3 is CASSTLGQGNYGYTF. The CDR3 nucleotides are TGTGCCAGCAGCACCTTAGGACAGGGGAACTATGGCTACACCTTC.

This clone was counted between two and nine times. The chain employs TRBV2 and TRBJ1-1, with D possibly being TRBD1 (5 bases). With 2 bases removed from V and 5 bases from J, the gap between germline ends came to 12 bases. Germline V gene lookup returns CDR1 SNHLY and CDR2 FYNNEI. This CDR3 has 14 residues. The CDR3, as DNA: TGTGCCAGCAGTGAACAGGGAGATGTAACTGAAGCTTTCTTT. Translating it yields CASSEQGDVTEAFF. Supplemented by reference TRBV2 and TRBJ1-1, the full variable domain reads EPEVTQTPSHQVTQMGQEVILRCVPISNHLYFYWYRQILGQKVEFLVSFYNNEISEKSEIFDDQFSVERPDGSNFTLKIRSTKLEDSAMYFCASSEQGDVTEAFFGQGTRLTVV.

The J gene is TRBJ1-6, the V gene TRBV5-1; D gene ambiguous. Per germline, CDR1 SGHRS and CDR2 YFSETQ. V gave up 3 bases and J gave up 11 bases, with 12 bases separating them. CDR3 length: 13 residues. In DNA, the CDR3 is TGCGCCAGCAGCTCGGACGGCCGCCCACCCCTCCACTTT. Translated, it gives CASSSDGRPPLHF.

As for this clone: Other DNA sequences within the sample encode an identical CDR3. The J gene is TRBJ2-1, the V gene TRBV7-9; TRBD2 matches 13 bases. Losses at the gene ends were 5 bases for V and 5 bases for J; bases not matched to a gene: 3. The germline V gene has CDR1 SEHNR and CDR2 FQNEAQ (reference sequence). The CDR3 length is 15 residues. The CDR3 coding sequence is TGTGCCAGCAGCCTCGGGACTAGCGGGAACAATGAGCAGTTCTTC. It is translated as CASSLGTSGNNEQFF.

The rearrangement uses TRBV7-9 and TRBJ1-6; D remains unclear. Germline lookup yields CDR1 SEHNR and CDR2 FQNEAQ (reference sequence). The CDR3 spans 15 residues. Trimming took 5 bases from V and 0 from J, leaving 8 bases between them. CDR3 nucleotide sequence: TGTGCCAGCAGCCGGGAGAGCTCCTATAATTCACCCCTCCACTTT. This gives the protein CASSRESSYNSPLHF.

This clone is a singleton in its sample. The V gene is TRBV27, the J gene TRBJ2-7; D unclear. V lost 7 bases to trimming and J lost 3 bases, with 16 bases between them. CDR1 is MNHEY and CDR2 is SMNVEV in the germline V gene (reference sequence). The CDR3 loop spans 14 amino acids. The CDR3: CASKSSDARYEQYF. The CDR3 region has the DNA TGTGCCAGCAAATCCTCGGACGCCCGCTACGAGCAGTACTTC.

The J gene is TRBJ2-5, the V gene TRBV27; 8 bases fit TRBD2. Trimming removed 6 bases from V and 2 bases from J; junction bases left unmatched: 8. CDR1 and CDR2 (germline): MNHEY, SMNVEV (reference sequence). The CDR3 consists of 15 residues. The CDR3 here is CASRKSIAGQETQYF. Written as DNA, the CDR3 is TGTGCCAGCAGGAAATCTATAGCGGGGCAAGAGACCCAGTACTTC.

CDR3 coding DNA: TGCGCCAGCAGCGAGGGTGGGGCGAGCGGCCCCGGAGAGACCCAGTACTTC. Encoded protein: CASSEGGASGPGETQYF. The rearrangement links TRBV5-1 to TRBJ2-5; D possibly matches TRBD1 or TRBD2 (5 bases each). Germline assignment: CDR1 SGHRS and CDR2 YFSETQ. This CDR3 contains 17 residues. The V end lost 4 bases, the J end lost 4 bases, and 23 bases lay between the germline ends.

The CDR3 loop is CASSPELRTIYF. CDR3 DNA sequence: TGTGCCAGCTCCCCCGAGTTGCGCACCATATATTTT. The chain is built from TRBV18 and TRBJ1-3; D not certain. This CDR3 spans 12 amino acids. Germline values: CDR1 KGHSH, CDR2 LQKENI. V shed 6 bases and J shed 9 bases, with 12 bases lying between them.

The V call is TRBV9, the J call TRBJ1-1, with D unclear. Deletions cut 4 bases from V and 9 bases from J, with 16 bases between. This CDR3 is 13 amino acids long. CDR1 SGDLS and CDR2 YYNGEE come from the germline V gene. The CDR3 spells CASSPVGPGKAFF. The CDR3 DNA reads TGTGCCAGCAGCCCAGTAGGTCCGGGGAAAGCTTTCTTT.

As DNA, the CDR3 is TGTGCCAGCAGCCTGGTGGGGCCGGACACTGAAGCTTTCTTT. This gives the protein CASSLVGPDTEAFF. This chain links TRBV7-9 with TRBJ1-1; tentatively, D is TRBD1 (5 bases). Germline V CDR1 and CDR2: SEHNR, FQNEAQ (reference sequence). The CDR3 extends over 14 amino acids. Between the trimmed V and J ends, which lost 5 bases and 3 bases, there was a span of 13 bases. Variable domain in full (rest from reference TRBV7-9 and TRBJ1-1): DTGVSQNPRHKITKRGQNVTFRCDPISEHNRLYWYRQTLGQGPEFLTYFQNEAQLEKSRLLSDRFSAERPKGSFSTLEIQRTEQGDSAMYLCASSLVGPDTEAFFGQGTRLTVV.

V usage is TRBV5-6 and J usage is TRBJ1-5, with a tentative D call TRBD1 (6 bases). Germline-derived CDR1 and CDR2 are SGHDT and YYEEEE. The CDR3 is 15 amino acids. V was trimmed by 4 bases and J by 3 bases, leaving 14 bases between them. CDR3: CASSIGGGNNQPQHF. DNA for the CDR3: TGTGCCAGCAGCATCGGAGGGGGTAACAATCAGCCCCAGCATTTT.

The chain joins TRBV5-8 to TRBJ2-7; maybe TRBD1 (5 bases). The length of the CDR3 is 16 residues. V gave up 1 base and J gave up 3 bases, with 17 bases separating them. Per the germline V gene, CDR1 is SGHTS and CDR2 is YDEGEE. CDR3: CASSLRLLRGSYEQYF. The CDR3 region has the DNA TGTGCCAGCAGCTTGAGATTATTAAGGGGAAGCTACGAGCAGTACTTC.

This sequence joins TRBV28 and TRBJ2-3, with D perhaps matching TRBD1 (6 bases). From germline, CDR1 is MDHEN and CDR2 SYDVKM. The CDR3 runs to 15 residues. Trimming took 3 bases from V and 4 from J, leaving 14 bases between them. The CDR3 sequence is CASSLQGQAADTQYF. CDR3 DNA sequence: TGTGCCAGCAGTTTGCAGGGGCAGGCAGCAGATACGCAGTATTTT. The variable domain in full, with the rest retrieved from reference TRBV28 and TRBJ2-3, is DVKVTQSSRYLVKRTGEKVFLECVQDMDHENMFWYRQDPGLGLRLIYFSYDVKMKEKGDIPEGYSVSREKKERFSLILESASTNQTSMYLCASSLQGQAADTQYFGPGTRLTVL.

On this clone: The same CDR3 can be traced to other DNA sequences in this sample. This chain links TRBV5-1 with TRBJ2-7; the D is unclear. Germline V gene lookup returns CDR1 SGHRS and CDR2 YFSETQ. V gave up 0 bases and J gave up 0 bases, with 7 bases separating them. There are 14 residues in the CDR3. The CDR3 loop is CASSLDTNSYEQYF. CDR3 nucleotide sequence: TGCGCCAGCAGCTTGGACACCAACTCCTACGAGCAGTACTTC.

The V call is TRBV2, the J call TRBJ2-1, with TRBD1 matching over 10 bases. Trimming cost V 5 bases and J 2 bases; bases outside gene matches: 3. The CDR3 runs 15 residues. From germline, CDR1 is SNHLY and CDR2 FYNNEI. The CDR3 sequence: CASSFGQGAYNEQFF. In DNA form, the CDR3 reads TGTGCCAGCAGTTTCGGACAGGGGGCCTACAATGAGCAGTTCTTC.

The chain carries TRBV28 and TRBJ1-2, with D unclear. The V end was cut by 5 bases, the J end by 1 base, with 11 bases between. Germline CDR1 reads MDHEN; CDR2 reads SYDVKM. The CDR3 is 14 amino acids. CDR3: CASSMAELNYGYTF. CDR3 bases: TGTGCCAGCAGTATGGCAGAACTTAACTATGGCTACACCTTC.

V gene TRBV28 combines with J gene TRBJ1-1, with D unresolved. V lost 4 bases to trimming and J lost 2 bases, with 11 bases between them. The CDR3 loop spans 14 amino acids. CDR1 MDHEN and CDR2 SYDVKM come from the germline V gene. The CDR3 is CASSSITVNTEAFF. CDR3 nucleotides: TGTGCCAGCAGTTCAATTACAGTTAACACTGAAGCTTTCTTT.

The rearrangement uses TRBV10-3 and TRBJ1-2; 8 bases fit TRBD1. In germline, CDR1 is ENHRY, CDR2 SYGVKD. CDR3 length: 14 amino acids. J was trimmed by 1 base and V by 6 bases; bases with no gene match: 4. This CDR3 is CAISPDRVNYGYTF. Written as DNA, the CDR3 is TGTGCCATCAGCCCGGACAGGGTTAACTATGGCTACACCTTC.

This rearrangement joins TRBV28 to TRBJ2-5, with TRBD2 identical over 7 bases. The V segment lost 7 bases and the J segment 7 bases; nucleotides outside the gene matches: 15. CDR1 is MDHEN, CDR2 SYDVKM, per germline. This CDR3 is built from 15 residues. The CDR3 loop reads CASNVGGSNLGTQYF. The CDR3 nucleotides read TGTGCCAGCAATGTGGGAGGGTCCAACCTTGGGACCCAGTACTTC.